This T cell receptor (beta chain) was found in a study of T-cell reconstitution after alpha-beta-depleted transplantation in children. General study results and limits: Day-60 TCRbeta diversity that was high in some patients was derived from surviving recipient T cells and thymic progenitors. T-cell numbers and diversity, one year after transplant, stemmed largely from T cells that were newly produced. The origin of alpha-beta T cells about two months after transplant was reportedly several hundred expanded graft clones.

In its sample, this clonotype was seen many times. Its antigen is as yet unknown. Unique molecular identifiers tagged the TCRbeta library. TCRdb re-analysed the PCR reads in MiXCR, keeping a single row per CDR3 protein. This table has 15,000 or so distinct CDR3 sequences, 4.5% to 6% appearing once. V gave up 11 bases and J gave up 1 base; unmatched junction bases: 4. CDR1 and CDR2 from the germline V gene are LGHDT and YNNKEL (reference sequence). CDR3 length: 12 amino acids. V gene TRBV3-1 combines with J gene TRBJ2-7; 8 bases map to TRBD2. The receptor was derived from a boy between 10 and 17 years old with acute lymphoblastic leukemia, due to receive a stem cell transplant. Sample: PBMCs, taken before TCRalphabeta/CD19-depleted stem cell transplant. DNA for the CDR3: TGTGCCGGCGGGGGGCCTTCCTACGAGCAGTACTTC. This sequence encodes CAGGGPSYEQYF.